Listed here are 17 T cell receptor beta chains from one sample, sequenced in a study of blood T cell dynamics during melanoma immunotherapy. Time point noted: pre-treatment baseline. Produced via immunoSEQ multiplex PCR; TCRdb's table is partial and in-frame only. Among around 12,000 clones listed, approximately 84% were seen once. The sequences come from blood, collected from a patient treated with checkpoint blockade. Receptors originate from a human donor with melanoma.

This clone showed up just a few times. This chain links TRBV6-1 with TRBJ1-2; 7 bases match TRBD1. The ends lost 6 bases at V and 2 bases at J; junction bases unmatched: 6. The CDR3 runs 14 residues. Germline V gives CDR1 MNHNS, CDR2 SASEGT. For the CDR3, the DNA is TGTGCCAGCAGCGGGACAGCGACCAACTATGGCTACACCTTC. Amino acids: CASSGTATNYGYTF.

The rearrangement joins TRBV5-4 to TRBJ2-7, with 15 nucleotides matching TRBD2. CDR1 and CDR2 (germline): SGHNT, YYREEE (reference sequence). This CDR3 contains 16 residues. Germline trimming cut 3 bases from V and 2 bases from J; bases unmatched to any gene: 3. In DNA, the CDR3 is TGTGCCAGCAGCTGGGGACTAGCGGGGGGCACCTACGAGCAGTACTTC. It yields the protein CASSWGLAGGTYEQYF.

V gene TRBV19 combines with J gene TRBJ1-1; unclear D gene. The CDR3 totals 11 residues. Per the germline V gene, CDR1 is LNHDA and CDR2 is SQIVND (reference sequence). V was pared by 7 bases and J by 0 bases, with 3 bases between. This CDR3 reads CASTVNTEAFF. The CDR3 coding sequence is TGTGCCAGTACTGTGAACACTGAAGCTTTCTTT.

This chain links TRBV18 with TRBJ2-4; D remains unclear. CDR1 KGHSH and CDR2 LQKENI come from the germline V gene. The V end lost 1 base, the J end lost 0 bases, and 10 bases lay between the germline ends. The CDR3 sequence is 16 residues long. In nucleotides, the CDR3 is TGTGCCAGCTCACCACGGCAGAATCTAGCCAAAAACATTCAGTACTTC. Its translation: CASSPRQNLAKNIQYF.

The rearrangement joins TRBV19 to TRBJ1-2; D gene ambiguous. The length of the CDR3 is 13 residues. Per the germline V gene, CDR1 is LNHDA and CDR2 is SQIVND (reference sequence). Trimming left V 5 bases short and J 0 bases short, with 7 bases between. The CDR3 sequence is CASSHQTNYGYTF. The CDR3 DNA reads as TGTGCCAGTAGTCACCAGACTAACTATGGCTACACCTTC.

CDR3 DNA sequence: TGTGCCAGCAGTTCTCCCTGGGCCAACACCATATATTTT. It codes for CASSSPWANTIYF. The V and J genes are TRBV28 and TRBJ1-3; D ambiguous. From germline, CDR1 is MDHEN and CDR2 SYDVKM. The CDR3 is made up of 13 amino acids. V was trimmed by 4 bases and J by 7 bases, leaving 11 bases between them.

V is TRBV7-7 and J is TRBJ1-6; D gene unclear. Germline assignment: CDR1 SSHAT and CDR2 FNYEAQ (reference sequence). This CDR3 comprises 13 residues. V lost 5 bases to trimming and J lost 10 bases, with 12 bases between them. In DNA, the CDR3 is TGTGCCAGCAGCCTCTCGTTAAACTCACCCCTCCACTTT. Protein sequence: CASSLSLNSPLHF.

This clone appeared once. The V gene is TRBV6-4, the J gene TRBJ1-2; D uncertain. The CDR3 is 10 residues long. V was pared by 10 bases and J by 4 bases, with 7 bases between. Germline assignment: CDR1 MRHNA and CDR2 SNTAGT. The CDR3 sequence: CATPPYGYTF. The DNA for the CDR3 is TGTGCCACCCCCCCCTATGGCTACACCTTC.

The V call is TRBV6-1, the J call TRBJ2-7; perhaps TRBD2 as D (6 bases). Germline CDR1 MNHNS, CDR2 SASEGT. This CDR3 is 13 amino acids long. V lost 7 bases and J 2 bases, leaving 12 bases between the germline ends. CDR3 nucleotide sequence: TGTGCCAGCAACGGGGGAAGGGCCTACGAGCAGTACTTC. Residues: CASNGGRAYEQYF.

The chain uses TRBV19 and TRBJ1-2; 8 bases are a match to TRBD1. CDR1 LNHDA and CDR2 SQIVND come from the germline V gene (reference sequence). Trimming at V came to 4 bases and at J to 8 bases, leaving 9 bases not matched to a gene. The length of the CDR3 is 14 residues. The CDR3 reads CASSSPQGAWGYTF. The CDR3 nucleotides read TGTGCCAGTAGTAGCCCCCAGGGGGCTTGGGGCTACACCTTC. Complete variable domain (other parts from reference TRBV19 and TRBJ1-2): DGGITQSPKYLFRKEGQNVTLSCEQNLNHDAMYWYRQDPGQGLRLIYYSQIVNDFQKGDIAEGYSVSREKKESFPLTVTSAQKNPTAFYLCASSSPQGAWGYTFGSGTRLTVV.

This rearrangement joins TRBV13 to TRBJ1-3, with TRBD1 matching 8 bases. Germline CDR1 and CDR2: PRHDT and FYEKMQ (reference sequence). The CDR3 runs 17 residues. V dropped 2 bases and J dropped 8; count of bases not matched to a gene: 14. The CDR3 loop reads CASSLYGTGSKADTIYF. The CDR3 DNA reads as TGTGCCAGCAGCTTATATGGGACAGGCTCCAAGGCCGACACCATATATTTT.

The chain carries TRBV9 and TRBJ2-4; maybe TRBD2 (5 bases). The CDR3 is made up of 16 amino acids. The germline V gene encodes CDR1 SGDLS and CDR2 YYNGEE. V dropped 2 bases and J dropped 9 bases, with 21 bases sitting between them. CDR3 DNA sequence: TGTGCCAGCAGCGTCGTATCCGGGCGGGCTCACGGCATTCAGTACTTC. Translation: CASSVVSGRAHGIQYF.

The chain joins TRBV5-6 to TRBJ2-7; 9 bases fit TRBD1. Germline CDR1 is SGHDT and CDR2 is YYEEEE. Germline trimming cut 0 bases from V and 1 base from J; bases unmatched to any gene: 2. This CDR3 has 15 residues. CDR3 residues: CASSLGDRESYEQYF. In nucleotides, the CDR3 is TGTGCCAGCAGCTTGGGGGACAGGGAGTCCTACGAGCAGTACTTC.

Written as DNA, the CDR3 is TGCGCCAGCAGACGACAGGGGGACTACCTATTGGAGGGTAATGAGCAGTTCTTC. Protein: CASRRQGDYLLEGNEQFF. The chain employs TRBV5-1 and TRBJ2-1, with TRBD1 matching 9 bases. Germline V gene lookup returns CDR1 SGHRS and CDR2 YFSETQ. CDR3 size: 18 residues. V was pared by 5 bases and J by 7 bases, with 19 bases of the junction left unmatched.

Relative to its sample, this clone is large (0.1 to 1%). The chain joins TRBV10-1 to TRBJ2-5, with D possibly matching TRBD2 (6 bases). Germline CDR1 is WNHNN and CDR2 is SYGVQD (reference sequence). The CDR3 loop spans 13 amino acids. DNA of the CDR3: TGCGCTGGACGCCAGGGAGGTTTCGGGACCCAGTACTTC. Translation gives CAGRQGGFGTQYF.

This clone was picked up a small number of times. The chain has TRBV6-4 and TRBJ1-1, with D perhaps matching TRBD1 (5 bases). The germline gives CDR1 MRHNA, CDR2 SNTAGT. This CDR3 has 13 residues. Trimming stripped 6 bases from V and 3 bases from J, with 11 bases between. This CDR3 reads CASSAGFDTEAFF. CDR3 coding DNA: TGTGCCAGCAGCGCAGGGTTTGACACTGAAGCTTTCTTT.

V usage is TRBV7-2 and J usage is TRBJ1-3, with 10 bases aligning to TRBD1. The germline CDR1 and CDR2 sequences are SGHTA and FQGNSA. The CDR3 spans 15 residues. The V segment lost 4 bases and the J segment 1 base; nucleotides outside the gene matches: 1. In DNA form, the CDR3 reads TGTGCCAGCAGCTGGGACAGGGGATCTGGAAACACCATATATTTT. Translating gives CASSWDRGSGNTIYF.